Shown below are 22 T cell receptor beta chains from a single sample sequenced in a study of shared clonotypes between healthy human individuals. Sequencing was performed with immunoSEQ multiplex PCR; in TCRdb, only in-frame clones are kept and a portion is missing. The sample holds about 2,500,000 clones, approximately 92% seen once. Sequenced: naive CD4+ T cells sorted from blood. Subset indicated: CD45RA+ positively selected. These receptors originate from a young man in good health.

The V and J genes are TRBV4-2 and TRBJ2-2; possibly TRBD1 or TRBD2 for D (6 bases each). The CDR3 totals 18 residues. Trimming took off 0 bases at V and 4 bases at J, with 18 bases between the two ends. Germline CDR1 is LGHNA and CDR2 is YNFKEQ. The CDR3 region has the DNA TGTGCCAGCAGCCAAGATTCGGGGGCCCCGTCGAGCACCGGGGAGCTGTTTTTT. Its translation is CASSQDSGAPSSTGELFF.

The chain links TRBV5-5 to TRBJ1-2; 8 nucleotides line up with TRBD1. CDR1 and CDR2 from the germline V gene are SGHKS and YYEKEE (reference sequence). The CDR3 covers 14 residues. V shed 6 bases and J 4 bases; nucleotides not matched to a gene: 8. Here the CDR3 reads CASIMPGGSYGYTF. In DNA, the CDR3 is TGTGCCAGCATCATGCCAGGGGGCTCCTATGGCTACACCTTC.

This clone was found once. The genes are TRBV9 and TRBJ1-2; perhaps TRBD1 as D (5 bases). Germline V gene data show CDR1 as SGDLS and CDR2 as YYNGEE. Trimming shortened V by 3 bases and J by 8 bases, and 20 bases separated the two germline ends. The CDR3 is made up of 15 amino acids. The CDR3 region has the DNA TGTGCCAGCAGCGCTTTCGGGACCCAACCCGTAGGCTACACCTTC. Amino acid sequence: CASSAFGTQPVGYTF.

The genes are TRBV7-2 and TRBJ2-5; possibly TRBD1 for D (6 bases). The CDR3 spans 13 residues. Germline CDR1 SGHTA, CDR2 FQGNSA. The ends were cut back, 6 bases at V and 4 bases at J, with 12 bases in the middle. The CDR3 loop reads CASRFTGLETQYF. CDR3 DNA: TGTGCCAGCAGGTTCACAGGGTTAGAGACCCAGTACTTC.

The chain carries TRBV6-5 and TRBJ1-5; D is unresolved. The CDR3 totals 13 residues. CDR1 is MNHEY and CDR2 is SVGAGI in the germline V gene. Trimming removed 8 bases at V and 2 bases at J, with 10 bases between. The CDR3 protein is CASRNAGNQPQHF. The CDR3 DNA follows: TGTGCCAGCCGGAATGCGGGCAATCAGCCCCAGCATTTT.

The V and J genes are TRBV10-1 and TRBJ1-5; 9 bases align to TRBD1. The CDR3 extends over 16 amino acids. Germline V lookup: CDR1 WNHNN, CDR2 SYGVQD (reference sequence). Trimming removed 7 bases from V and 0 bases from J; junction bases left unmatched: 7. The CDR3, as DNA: TGCGCCAGCACCTGGACAGGGGTGGGTAGCAATCAGCCCCAGCATTTT. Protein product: CASTWTGVGSNQPQHF.

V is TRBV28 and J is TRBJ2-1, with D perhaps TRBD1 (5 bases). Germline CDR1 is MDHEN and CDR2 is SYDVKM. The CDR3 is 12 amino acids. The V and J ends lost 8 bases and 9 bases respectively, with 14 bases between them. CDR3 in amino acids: CASWENRIEQFF. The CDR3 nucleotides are TGTGCCAGCTGGGAAAACAGGATTGAGCAGTTCTTC.

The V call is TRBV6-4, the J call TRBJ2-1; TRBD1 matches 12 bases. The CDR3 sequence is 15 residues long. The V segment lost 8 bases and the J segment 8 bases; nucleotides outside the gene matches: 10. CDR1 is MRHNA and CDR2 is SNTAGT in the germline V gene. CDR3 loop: CASSPGTGGADEQFF. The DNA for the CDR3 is TGTGCCAGCTCCCCCGGGACAGGGGGCGCGGATGAGCAGTTCTTC.

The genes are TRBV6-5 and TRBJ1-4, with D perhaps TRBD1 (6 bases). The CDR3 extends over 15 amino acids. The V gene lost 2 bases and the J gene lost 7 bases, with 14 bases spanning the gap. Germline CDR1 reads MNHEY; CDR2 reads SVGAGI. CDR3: CASSYVGGWSEKLFF. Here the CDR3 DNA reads TGTGCCAGCAGTTACGTCGGGGGCTGGAGTGAAAAACTGTTTTTT.

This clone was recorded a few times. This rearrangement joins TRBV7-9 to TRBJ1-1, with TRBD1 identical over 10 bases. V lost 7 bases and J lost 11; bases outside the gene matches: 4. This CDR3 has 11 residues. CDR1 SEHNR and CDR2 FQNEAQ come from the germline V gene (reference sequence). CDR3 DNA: TGTGCCAGCACCGTGGACAGGGGGGCTTTCTTT. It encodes CASTVDRGAFF.

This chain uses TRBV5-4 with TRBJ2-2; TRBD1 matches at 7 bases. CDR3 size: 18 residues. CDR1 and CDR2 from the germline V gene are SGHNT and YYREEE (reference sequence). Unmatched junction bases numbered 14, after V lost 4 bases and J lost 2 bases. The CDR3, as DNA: TGTGCCAGCAGCCCTGGCAGGGGGAATAAGGGAAACACCGGGGAGCTGTTTTTT. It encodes CASSPGRGNKGNTGELFF.

CDR3 amino acids: CAIRLGKAYEQYF. The DNA for the CDR3 is TGTGCCATCAGGCTAGGGAAGGCCTACGAGCAGTACTTC. V usage is TRBV10-3 and J usage is TRBJ2-5; D ambiguous. The assigned J gene may be wrong: the sequence end matches TRBJ2-7 better. Germline CDR1 reads ENHRY; CDR2 reads SYGVKD. The CDR3 extends over 13 amino acids.

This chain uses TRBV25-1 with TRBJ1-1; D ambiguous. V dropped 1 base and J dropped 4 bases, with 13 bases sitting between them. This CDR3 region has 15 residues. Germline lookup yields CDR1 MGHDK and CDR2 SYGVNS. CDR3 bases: TGTGCCAGCAGTGAATTTGTGGGGTTAAGCACTGAAGCTTTCTTT. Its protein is CASSEFVGLSTEAFF.

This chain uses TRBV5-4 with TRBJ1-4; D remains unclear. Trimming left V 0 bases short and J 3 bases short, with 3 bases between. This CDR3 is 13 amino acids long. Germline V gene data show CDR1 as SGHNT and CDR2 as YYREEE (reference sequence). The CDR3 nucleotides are TGTGCCAGCAGCTTGGTAGCTAATGAAAAACTGTTTTTT. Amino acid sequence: CASSLVANEKLFF.

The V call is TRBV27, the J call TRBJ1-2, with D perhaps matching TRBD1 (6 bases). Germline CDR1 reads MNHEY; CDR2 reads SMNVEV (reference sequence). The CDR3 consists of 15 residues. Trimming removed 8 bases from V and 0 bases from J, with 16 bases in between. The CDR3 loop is CASALGGRSNYGYTF. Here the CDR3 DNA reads TGTGCCAGCGCTCTGGGGGGCCGATCTAACTATGGCTACACCTTC.

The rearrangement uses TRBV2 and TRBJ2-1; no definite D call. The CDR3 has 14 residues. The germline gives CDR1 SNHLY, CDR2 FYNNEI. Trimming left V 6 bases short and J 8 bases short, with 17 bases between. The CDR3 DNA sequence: TGTGCCAGCAGGTTTGGCAGTTTTGCAGATGAGCAGTTCTTC. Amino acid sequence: CASRFGSFADEQFF.

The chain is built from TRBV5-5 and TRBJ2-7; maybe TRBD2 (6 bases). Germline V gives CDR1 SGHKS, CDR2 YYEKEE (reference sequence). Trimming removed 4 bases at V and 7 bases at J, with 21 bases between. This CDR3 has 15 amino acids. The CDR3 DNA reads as TGTGCCAGCAGCCGCGTCCCGGGACTTGGTGGGGAGCAGTACTTC. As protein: CASSRVPGLGGEQYF.

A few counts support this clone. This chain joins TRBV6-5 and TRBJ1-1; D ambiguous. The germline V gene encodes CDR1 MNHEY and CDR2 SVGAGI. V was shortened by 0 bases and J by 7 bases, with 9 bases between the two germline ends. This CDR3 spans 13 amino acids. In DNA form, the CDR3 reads TGTGCCAGCAGTTACTCGCGGACTTTTGAAGCTTTCTTT. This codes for CASSYSRTFEAFF.

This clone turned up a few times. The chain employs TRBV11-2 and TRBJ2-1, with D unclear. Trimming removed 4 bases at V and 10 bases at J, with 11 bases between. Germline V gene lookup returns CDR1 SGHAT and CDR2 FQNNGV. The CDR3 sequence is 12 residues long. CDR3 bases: TGTGCCAGCAGCTCGCTAGGGAACGAGCAGTTCTTC. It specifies CASSSLGNEQFF.

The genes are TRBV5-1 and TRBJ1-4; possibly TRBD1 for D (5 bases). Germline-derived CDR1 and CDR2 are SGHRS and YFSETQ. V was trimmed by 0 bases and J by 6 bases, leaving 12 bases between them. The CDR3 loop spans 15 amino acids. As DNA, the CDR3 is TGCGCCAGCAGCTTGGAGTCAGGGTTTTATGAAAAACTGTTTTTT. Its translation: CASSLESGFYEKLFF. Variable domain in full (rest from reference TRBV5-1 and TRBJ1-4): KAGVTQTPRYLIKTRGQQVTLSCSPISGHRSVSWYQQTPGQGLQFLFEYFSETQRNKGNFPGRFSGRQFSNSRSEMNVSTLELGDSALYLCASSLESGFYEKLFFGSGTQLSVL.

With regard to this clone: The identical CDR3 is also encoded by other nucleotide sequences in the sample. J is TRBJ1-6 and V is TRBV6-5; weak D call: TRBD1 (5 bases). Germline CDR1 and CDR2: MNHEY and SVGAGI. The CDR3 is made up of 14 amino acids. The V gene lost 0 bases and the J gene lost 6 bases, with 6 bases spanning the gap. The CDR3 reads CASSYSTVNSPLHF. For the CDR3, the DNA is TGTGCCAGCAGTTACTCGACAGTTAATTCACCCCTCCACTTT.

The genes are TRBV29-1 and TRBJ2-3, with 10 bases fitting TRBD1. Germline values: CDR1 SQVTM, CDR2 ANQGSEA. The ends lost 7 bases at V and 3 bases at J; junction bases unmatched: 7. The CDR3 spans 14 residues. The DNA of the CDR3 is TGCAGCGGAACTGGACAGGGGGGTACAGATACGCAGTATTTT. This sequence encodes CSGTGQGGTDTQYF.